This T cell receptor (beta chain) appears in the sequencing data of a study of T cell changes during pregnancy in multiple sclerosis. TCRdb's copy holds only in-frame clones and misses some; the assay was immunoSEQ multiplex PCR. The sample lists about 44,000 clones, 95% to 96% seen once, with about 0.89% in the top ten. This CDR3 contains 15 residues. V lost 6 bases to trimming and J lost 3 bases, with 17 bases between them. Per germline, CDR1 LNHDA and CDR2 SQIVND (reference sequence). This clonotype was obtained from a female donor with multiple sclerosis, enrolled in a pregnancy study. The sequenced sample was peripheral blood, obtained in the second trimester of pregnancy. This chain uses TRBV19 with TRBJ1-2; D is undetermined. The CDR3 nucleotides read TGTGCCAGTAGCCCGGGTAAGGCCGGGGACTATGGCTACACCTTC. It specifies CASSPGKAGDYGYTF.